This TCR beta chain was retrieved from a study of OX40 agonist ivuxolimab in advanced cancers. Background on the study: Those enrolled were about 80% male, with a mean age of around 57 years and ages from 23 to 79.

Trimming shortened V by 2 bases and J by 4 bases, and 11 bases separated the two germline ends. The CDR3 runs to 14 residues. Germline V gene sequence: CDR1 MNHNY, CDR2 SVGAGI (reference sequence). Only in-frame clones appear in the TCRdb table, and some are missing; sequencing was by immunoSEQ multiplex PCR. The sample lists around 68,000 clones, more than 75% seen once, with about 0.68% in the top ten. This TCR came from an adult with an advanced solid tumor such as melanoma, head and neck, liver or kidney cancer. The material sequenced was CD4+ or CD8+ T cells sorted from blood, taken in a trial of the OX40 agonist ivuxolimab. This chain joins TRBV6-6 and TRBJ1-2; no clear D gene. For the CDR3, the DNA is TGTGCCAGCAGTTACCGTCCGTCTAGCTATGGCTACACCTTC. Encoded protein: CASSYRPSSYGYTF.